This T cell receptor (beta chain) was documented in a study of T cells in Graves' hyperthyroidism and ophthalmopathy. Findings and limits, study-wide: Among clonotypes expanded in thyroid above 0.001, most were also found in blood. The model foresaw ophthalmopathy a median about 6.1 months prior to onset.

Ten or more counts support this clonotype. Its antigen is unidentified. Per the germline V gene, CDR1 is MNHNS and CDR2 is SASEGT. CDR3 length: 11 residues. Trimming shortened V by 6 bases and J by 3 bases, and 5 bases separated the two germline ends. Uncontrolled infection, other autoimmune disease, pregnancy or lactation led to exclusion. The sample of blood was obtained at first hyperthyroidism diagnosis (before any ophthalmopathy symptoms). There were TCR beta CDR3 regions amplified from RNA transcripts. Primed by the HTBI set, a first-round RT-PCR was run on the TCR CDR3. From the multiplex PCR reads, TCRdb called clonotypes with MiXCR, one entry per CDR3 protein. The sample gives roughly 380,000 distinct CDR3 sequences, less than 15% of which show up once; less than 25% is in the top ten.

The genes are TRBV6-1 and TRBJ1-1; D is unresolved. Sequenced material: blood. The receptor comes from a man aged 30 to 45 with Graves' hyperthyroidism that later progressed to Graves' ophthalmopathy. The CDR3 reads CASRSDTEAFF. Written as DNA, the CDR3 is TGTGCCAGCAGGTCCGACACTGAAGCTTTCTTT.